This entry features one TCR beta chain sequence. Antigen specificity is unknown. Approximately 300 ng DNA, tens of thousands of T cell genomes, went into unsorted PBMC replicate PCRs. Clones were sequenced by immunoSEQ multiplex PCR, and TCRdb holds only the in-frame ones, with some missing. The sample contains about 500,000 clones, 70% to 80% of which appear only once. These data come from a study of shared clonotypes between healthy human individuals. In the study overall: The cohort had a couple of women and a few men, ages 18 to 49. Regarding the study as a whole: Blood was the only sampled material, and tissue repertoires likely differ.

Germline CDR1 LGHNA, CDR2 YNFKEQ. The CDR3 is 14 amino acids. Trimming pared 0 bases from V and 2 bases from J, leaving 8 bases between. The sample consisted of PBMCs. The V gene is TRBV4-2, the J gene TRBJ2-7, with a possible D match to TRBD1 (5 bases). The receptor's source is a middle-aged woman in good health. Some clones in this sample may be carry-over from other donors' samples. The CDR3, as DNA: TGTGCCAGCAGCCAAGACAGGGTAACCTACGAGCAGTACTTC. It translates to CASSQDRVTYEQYF.